What follows describes a single T cell receptor (beta chain). The antigen remains unidentified. It may be a read error: a sequence one base away is much more abundant. This record comes from a study of T cell repertoires in cytomegalovirus infection. Germline V gives CDR1 SGHVS, CDR2 FNYEAQ. V was pared by 5 bases and J by 6 bases, with 13 bases between. The CDR3 length is 14 residues. TCRdb reprocessed the reads with MiXCR, giving one entry per CDR3 protein. The sample has over 250,000 distinct CDR3 sequences; approximately 22% are singletons. V is TRBV7-6 and J is TRBJ2-2; D remains unclear. This receptor was identified in a human donor in good health (CMV status not recorded). Some clones in this sample may be carry-over from other donors' samples. This sample comprised cultured PBMCs, obtained from culture after CMV antigen stimulation. CDR3 region: CASSPTHRPGELFF. The CDR3 DNA reads as TGTGCCAGCAGCCCCACCCATCGCCCCGGGGAGCTGTTTTTT.